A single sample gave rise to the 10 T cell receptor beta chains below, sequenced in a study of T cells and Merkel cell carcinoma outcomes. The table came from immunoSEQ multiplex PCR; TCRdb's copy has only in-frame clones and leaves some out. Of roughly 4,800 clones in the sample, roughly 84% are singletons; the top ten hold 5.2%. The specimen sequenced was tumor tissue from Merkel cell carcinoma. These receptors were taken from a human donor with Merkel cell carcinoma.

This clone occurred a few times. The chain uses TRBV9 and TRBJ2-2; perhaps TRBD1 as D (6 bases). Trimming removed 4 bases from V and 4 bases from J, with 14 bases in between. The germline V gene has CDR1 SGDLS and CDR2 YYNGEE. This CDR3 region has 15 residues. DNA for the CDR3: TGTGCCAGCAGCTCAGGGGAGTTAAGCACCGGGGAGCTGTTTTTT. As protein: CASSSGELSTGELFF.

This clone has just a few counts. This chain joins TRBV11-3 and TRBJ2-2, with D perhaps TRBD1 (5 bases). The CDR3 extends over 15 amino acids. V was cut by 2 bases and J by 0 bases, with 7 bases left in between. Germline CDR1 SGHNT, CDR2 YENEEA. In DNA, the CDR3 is TGTGCCAGCAGCTTAACAGGCGCGAACACCGGGGAGCTGTTTTTT. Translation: CASSLTGANTGELFF.

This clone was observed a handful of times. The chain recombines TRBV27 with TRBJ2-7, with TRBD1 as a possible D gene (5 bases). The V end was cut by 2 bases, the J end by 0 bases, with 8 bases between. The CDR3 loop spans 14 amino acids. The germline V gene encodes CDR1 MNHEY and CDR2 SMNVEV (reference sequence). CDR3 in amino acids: CASSLRGISYEQYF. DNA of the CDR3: TGTGCCAGCAGTTTAAGGGGTATCTCCTACGAGCAGTACTTC.

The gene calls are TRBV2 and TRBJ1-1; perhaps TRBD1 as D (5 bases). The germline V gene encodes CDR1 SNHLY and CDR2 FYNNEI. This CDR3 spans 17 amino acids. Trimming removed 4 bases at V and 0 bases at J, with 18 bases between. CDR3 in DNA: TGTGCCAGCAGTGGACAGCCTCCGGGACCCTTGAACACTGAAGCTTTCTTT. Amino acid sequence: CASSGQPPGPLNTEAFF.

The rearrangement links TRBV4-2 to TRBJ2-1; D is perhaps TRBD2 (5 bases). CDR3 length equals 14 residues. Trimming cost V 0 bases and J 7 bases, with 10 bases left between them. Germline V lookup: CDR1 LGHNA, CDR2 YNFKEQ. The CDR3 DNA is TGTGCCAGCAGCCAAGAGGGCACTAGGAATGAGCAGTTCTTC. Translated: CASSQEGTRNEQFF.

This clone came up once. The CDR3 nucleotides are TGTGCCAGCGTGACAGGGGCCAACTATGGCTACACCTTC. Translation: CASVTGANYGYTF. The chain employs TRBV6-6 and TRBJ1-2; 8 bases are shared with TRBD1. The germline CDR1 and CDR2 sequences are MNHNY and SVGAGI (reference sequence). The CDR3 is 13 amino acids. The trim removed 8 bases at V and 2 bases at J, leaving 4 bases unmatched.

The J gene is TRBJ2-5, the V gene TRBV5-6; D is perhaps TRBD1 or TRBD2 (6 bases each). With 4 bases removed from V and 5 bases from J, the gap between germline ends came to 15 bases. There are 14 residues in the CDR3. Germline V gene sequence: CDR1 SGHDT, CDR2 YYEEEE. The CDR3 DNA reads TGTGCCAGCAGCCGCGCCGGGGGCGAGGAGACCCAGTACTTC. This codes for CASSRAGGEETQYF.

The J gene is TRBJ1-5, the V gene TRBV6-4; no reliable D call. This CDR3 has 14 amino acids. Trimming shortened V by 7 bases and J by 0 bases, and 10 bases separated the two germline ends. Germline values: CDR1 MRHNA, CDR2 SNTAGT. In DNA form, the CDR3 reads TGTGCCAGCATTGGAGGAGTTAGCAATCAGCCCCAGCATTTT. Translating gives CASIGGVSNQPQHF.

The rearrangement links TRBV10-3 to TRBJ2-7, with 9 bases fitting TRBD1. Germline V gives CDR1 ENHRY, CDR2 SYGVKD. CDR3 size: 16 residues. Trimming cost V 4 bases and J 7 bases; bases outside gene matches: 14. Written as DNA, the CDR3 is TGTGCCATCAGTGTGTATACGGGACAGGGCTCGGGAGAGCAGTACTTC. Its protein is CAISVYTGQGSGEQYF.

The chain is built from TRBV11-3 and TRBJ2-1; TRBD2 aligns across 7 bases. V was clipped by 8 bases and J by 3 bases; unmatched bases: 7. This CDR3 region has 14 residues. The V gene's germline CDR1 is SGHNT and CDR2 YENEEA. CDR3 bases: TGTGCCAGCTCGGCTAGCGGAGGCTACAATGAGCAGTTCTTC. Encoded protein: CASSASGGYNEQFF.